This entry lists 10 T cell receptor beta chains sequenced from one sample in a study of T cells in Graves' hyperthyroidism and ophthalmopathy. The source material, RNA transcripts, was used to amplify TCR beta CDR3 regions. Initially, a first-round RT-PCR of the TCR CDR3 employed the HTBI primer set. TCRdb fed the multiplex PCR reads into MiXCR, producing one record per CDR3 protein. Found here are about 480,000 distinct CDR3 sequences, 13% to 15% of them singletons; the top ten hold less than 20%. The sample was blood. These receptors all stem from a woman aged 18-35 years with Graves' hyperthyroidism.

This clonotype was seen at least ten times. The V call is TRBV20-1, the J call TRBJ1-1; tentative D call: TRBD1 (5 bases). V was pared by 2 bases and J by 0 bases, with 13 bases between. This CDR3 has 15 amino acids. Germline V gene lookup returns CDR1 DFQATT and CDR2 SNEGSKA (reference sequence). The CDR3 spells CSARRQSAMNTEAFF. The DNA of the CDR3 is TGCAGTGCTAGACGACAGAGCGCTATGAACACTGAAGCTTTCTTT.

This clonotype has ten or more counts. The rearrangement links TRBV12-3 or TRBV12-4 to TRBJ2-7; D is undetermined. V was trimmed by 3 bases and J by 0 bases, leaving 9 bases between them. This CDR3 spans 14 amino acids. In DNA form, the CDR3 reads TGTGCCAGCAGTTTGCTGCTCAGCTCCTACGAGCAGTACTTC. It specifies CASSLLLSSYEQYF.

As for this clonotype: A much larger clone differs from this one at a single base, so this may be a read error. Because it lacks the conserved phenylalanine or tryptophan at the end, this CDR3 is likely a read error. V and J are TRBV30 and TRBJ1-6; D gene unclear. Trimming pared 0 bases from V and 3 bases from J, leaving 18 bases between. There are 18 residues in the CDR3. CDR1 GTSNPN and CDR2 SVGIG come from the germline V gene (reference sequence). The CDR3 spells CAWSVRIGTANYNSPLHL. The CDR3 nucleotides are TGTGCCTGGAGTGTACGGATCGGCACAGCTAACTATAATTCACCCCTCCACCTT.

This clonotype occurred many times. The chain combines TRBV7-9 with TRBJ2-1, with D perhaps matching TRBD2 (6 bases). This CDR3 spans 15 amino acids. The V and J ends lost 7 bases and 2 bases respectively, with 15 bases between them. Per the germline V gene, CDR1 is SEHNR and CDR2 is FQNEAQ (reference sequence). CDR3 sequence: CASTSAGLPYNEQFF. CDR3 nucleotides: TGTGCCAGCACGAGCGCGGGACTTCCCTACAATGAGCAGTTCTTC.

This clonotype was recorded at least ten times. The rearrangement joins TRBV27 to TRBJ1-2, with 12 nucleotides matching TRBD1. The trim removed 0 bases at V and 5 bases at J, leaving 7 bases unmatched. CDR1 is MNHEY, CDR2 SMNVEV, per germline (reference sequence). The CDR3 consists of 17 residues. The CDR3 protein is CASSLSIGTGGIYGYTF. The CDR3 DNA reads TGTGCCAGCAGTTTATCCATTGGGACAGGGGGCATTTATGGCTACACCTTC.

This clonotype has a count of ten or more. The J gene is TRBJ2-2, the V gene TRBV7-9; TRBD2 matches at 8 bases. The V segment lost 5 bases and the J segment 1 base; nucleotides outside the gene matches: 3. The germline V gene encodes CDR1 SEHNR and CDR2 FQNEAQ (reference sequence). There are 15 residues in the CDR3. The DNA of the CDR3 is TGTGCCAGCAGCCCGGGGGGGAAGAACACCGGGGAGCTGTTTTTT. Translation: CASSPGGKNTGELFF.

This clonotype was seen many times. The V and J genes are TRBV2 and TRBJ2-3; 7 bases line up with TRBD2. The CDR3 is made up of 15 amino acids. Germline V gene data show CDR1 as SNHLY and CDR2 as FYNNEI. The J segment lost 2 bases and the V segment lost 3 bases, leaving 5 bases of the junction unmatched. CDR3 sequence: CASSDTRDYTDTQYF. DNA of the CDR3: TGTGCCAGCAGTGATACCCGGGACTACACAGATACGCAGTATTTT.

Only a few counts were recorded for this clonotype. This chain links TRBV5-1 with TRBJ2-2; 7 nucleotides line up with TRBD2. The trim removed 4 bases at V and 1 base at J, leaving 7 bases unmatched. Germline assignment: CDR1 SGHRS and CDR2 YFSETQ. The CDR3 is made up of 16 amino acids. Here the CDR3 reads CASSLNIAGNTGELFF. The CDR3 nucleotides are TGCGCCAGCAGCCTAAACATAGCGGGGAACACCGGGGAGCTGTTTTTT.

The sample holds many counts of this clonotype. The rearrangement links TRBV6-6 to TRBJ2-5; D not resolved. V shed 2 bases and J shed 4 bases, with 8 bases lying between them. The V gene's germline CDR1 is MNHNY and CDR2 SVGAGI (reference sequence). The CDR3 is 13 residues long. The CDR3 region has the DNA TGTGCCAGCAGTTACAGGGATCGAGAGACCCAGTACTTC. Translating it yields CASSYRDRETQYF.

This clonotype was found a few times. This rearrangement joins TRBV4-1 to TRBJ1-1, with 7 bases lining up with TRBD1. Germline V gene data show CDR1 as MGHRA and CDR2 as YSYEKL. The CDR3 runs to 15 residues. The ends lost 3 bases at V and 6 bases at J; junction bases unmatched: 10. The CDR3 reads CASSHNTRDSPEAFF. The CDR3 region has the DNA TGCGCCAGCAGCCATAATACCCGGGACAGTCCTGAAGCTTTCTTT.